This T cell receptor beta chain was profiled in a study of CD8+ T cells in alopecia areata. Study context: Treated patients' severity was scored by percentage of affected scalp area. Broader study findings: Patients displayed less clarity in TCR sharing than mice, a finding possibly related to HLA.

As for this clone: Its antigen is currently unknown.

As for treatment: oral pan-JAK inhibitor, 5-10 mg twice daily. RNA extraction was followed by reverse transcription into cDNA, which acted as the sequencing template. TCRdb's table, derived via immunoSEQ multiplex PCR, lists solely in-frame clones and lacks some. The sample lists 200,000 to 250,000 clones, about 50% occurring once. Germline-derived CDR1 and CDR2 are LGHNA and YSLEER. The germline V and J ends were trimmed by 5 bases and 4 bases, with 20 bases remaining between them. This CDR3 is 16 amino acids long. The origin of this receptor is a human donor with alopecia areata. The rearrangement joins TRBV4-3 to TRBJ1-1; D is possibly TRBD1 (5 bases). Source: CD4+ T cells sorted from blood, taken at week 4, from a patient treated with tofacitinib. The CDR3 nucleotides read TGCGCCAGCAGCGCGGTGGGGGATATTCGTGGCACTGAAGCTTTCTTT. Translation gives CASSAVGDIRGTEAFF.